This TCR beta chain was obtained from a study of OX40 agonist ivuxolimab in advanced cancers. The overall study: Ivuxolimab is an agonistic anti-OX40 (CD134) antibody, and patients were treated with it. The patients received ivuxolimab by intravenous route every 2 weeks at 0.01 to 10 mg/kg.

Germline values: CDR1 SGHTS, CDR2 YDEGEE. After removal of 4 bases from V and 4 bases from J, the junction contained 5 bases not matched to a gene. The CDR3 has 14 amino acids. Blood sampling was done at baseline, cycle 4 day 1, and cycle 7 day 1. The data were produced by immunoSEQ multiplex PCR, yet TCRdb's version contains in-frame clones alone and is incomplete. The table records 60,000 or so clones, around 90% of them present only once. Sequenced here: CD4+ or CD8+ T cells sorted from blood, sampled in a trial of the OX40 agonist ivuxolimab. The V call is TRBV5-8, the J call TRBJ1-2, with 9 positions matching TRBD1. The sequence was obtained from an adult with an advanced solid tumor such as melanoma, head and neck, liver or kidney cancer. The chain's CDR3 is CASSVPTGGYGYTF. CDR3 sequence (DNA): TGTGCCAGCAGCGTCCCGACAGGGGGCTATGGCTACACCTTC.